Listed below are T cell receptor beta chains from one sample, sequenced in a study of CD8+CD57+ T cells in acquired aplastic anemia. MiXCR, applied by TCRdb to the reads, yields one record per CDR3 protein. The data hold 150,000 to 200,000 distinct CDR3 sequences, with around 45% observed a single time. Sequenced input: sorted CD4+, CD8+, or CD8+CD57+ T cells (not recorded which) from PBMCs. These receptors all stem from a human donor in good health. CDR3s include the opening cysteine and the closing phenylalanine or tryptophan.

V gene,CDR3 protein
TRBV7-9,CASRPGQGVTGELFF
TRBV19,CASSIEGQARGYTF
TRBV19,CASSIEGGETQYF
TRBV12-3/TRBV12-4,CACSFSASVSGANVLTF
TRBV2,CASSSMNTEAFF
TRBV9,CASSVLPGTSTGELFF
TRBV20-1,CSARDRGAANYGYTF
TRBV10-3,CATLGTSGRETQYF
TRBV7-3,CASSPDPAFEQYF
TRBV10-1,CASSGAGVWQTQYF
TRBV5-4,CASSLLAGRNEQFF
TRBV7-2,CASSLMTAYGYTF
TRBV6-2/TRBV6-3,CASTLQGALGYTF